This T cell receptor beta chain derives from a study of CD8+ T cells in alopecia areata. Deletions cut 2 bases from V and 4 bases from J, with 18 bases between. The CDR3 covers 16 residues. Germline CDR1 SQVTM, CDR2 ANQGSEA. The treatment here: oral pan-JAK inhibitor, 5-10 mg twice daily. This clone was seen a few times. The antigen remains undetermined. cDNA prepared by RNA extraction and subsequent reverse transcription served as the template for sequencing. Sequencing was performed with immunoSEQ multiplex PCR; in TCRdb, only in-frame clones are kept and a portion is missing. The table lists more than 90,000 clones, approximately 66% of them singletons, with 15% in the top ten. Study-wide points: In scalp and blood during tofacitinib, many expanded lesional clones persisted. Scalp sequencing also captures normal skin's resident alphabeta T cells. Among the top 100, expanded CD8+ clones, as well as scalp clonality, were significantly decreased by tofacitinib.

The specimen comprised CD8+ T cells sorted from blood, sampled at week 4, from a patient treated with tofacitinib. The source is a human donor with alopecia areata. The chain recombines TRBV29-1 with TRBJ2-1; no reliable D call. The CDR3 nucleotides read TGCAGCGTTGAATCTGAAGCAGGTTCCTTATACAATGAGCAGTTCTTC. As protein: CSVESEAGSLYNEQFF.